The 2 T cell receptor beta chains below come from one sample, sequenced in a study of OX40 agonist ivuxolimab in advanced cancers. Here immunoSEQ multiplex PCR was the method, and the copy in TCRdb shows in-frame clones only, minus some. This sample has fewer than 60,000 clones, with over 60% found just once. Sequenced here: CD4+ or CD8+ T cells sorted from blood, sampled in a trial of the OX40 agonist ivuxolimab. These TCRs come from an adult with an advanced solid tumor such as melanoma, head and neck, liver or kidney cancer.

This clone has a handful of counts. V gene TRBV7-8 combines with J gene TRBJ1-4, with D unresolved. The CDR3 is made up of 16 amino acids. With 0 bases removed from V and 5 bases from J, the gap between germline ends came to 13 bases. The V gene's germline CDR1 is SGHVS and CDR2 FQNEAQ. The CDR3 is CASSLAVPYQNEKLFF. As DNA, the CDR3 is TGTGCCAGCAGCTTAGCGGTACCATATCAAAATGAAAAACTGTTTTTT. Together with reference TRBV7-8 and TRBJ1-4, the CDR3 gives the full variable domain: GAGVSQSPRYKVAKRGQDVALRCDPISGHVSLFWYQQALGQGPEFLTYFQNEAQLDKSGLPSDRFFAERPEGSVSTLKIQRTQQEDSAVYLCASSLAVPYQNEKLFFGSGTQLSVL.

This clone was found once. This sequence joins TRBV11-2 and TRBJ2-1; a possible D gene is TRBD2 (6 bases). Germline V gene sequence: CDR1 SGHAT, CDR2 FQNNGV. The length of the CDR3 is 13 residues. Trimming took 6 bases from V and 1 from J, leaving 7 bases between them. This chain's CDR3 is CASSSGSYNEQFF. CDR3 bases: TGTGCCAGCAGTAGCGGTTCCTACAATGAGCAGTTCTTC. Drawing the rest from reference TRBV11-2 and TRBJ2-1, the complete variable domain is EAGVAQSPRYKIIEKRQSVAFWCNPISGHATLYWYQQILGQGPKLLIQFQNNGVVDDSQLPKDRFSAERLKGVDSTLKIQPAKLEDSAVYLCASSSGSYNEQFFGPGTRLTVL.